These 22 T cell receptor beta chains were all obtained from the same sample, sequenced in a study of cytomegalovirus exposure and HLA in healthy donors. Primers: 60 Vbeta forward and 13 Jbeta reverse. This table comes from immunoSEQ multiplex PCR, and its TCRdb copy is limited to in-frame clones, with some not included. The profile shows roughly 150,000 clones, around 80% of them singletons. Sequenced: PBMCs. All receptors derive from a man aged 25 to 45 in good health.

This chain uses TRBV6-5 with TRBJ2-7; weak D call: TRBD1 (6 bases). The V end was cut by 2 bases, the J end by 0 bases, with 8 bases between. Germline-derived CDR1 and CDR2 are MNHEY and SVGAGI. The CDR3 extends over 14 amino acids. The CDR3 sequence is CASSYGDTSYEQYF. CDR3 sequence (DNA): TGTGCCAGCAGTTACGGGGACACCTCCTACGAGCAGTACTTC.

The genes are TRBV7-3 and TRBJ2-3, with a possible D match to TRBD1 (6 bases). Trimming cost V 5 bases and J 3 bases, with 18 bases left between them. There are 16 residues in the CDR3. CDR1 and CDR2 (germline): SGHTA, FQGTGA. CDR3: CASSLQGNRETDTQYF. CDR3 DNA: TGTGCCAGCAGCCTTCAAGGGAACAGGGAGACAGATACGCAGTATTTT.

The chain uses TRBV18 and TRBJ2-2; TRBD1 might be the D (5 bases). Germline V gene sequence: CDR1 KGHSH, CDR2 LQKENI. V was trimmed by 3 bases and J by 4 bases, leaving 12 bases between them. The CDR3 covers 15 residues. CDR3 region: CASSPSTAPTGELFF. CDR3 bases: TGTGCCAGCTCACCGTCGACAGCCCCCACCGGGGAGCTGTTTTTT.

This clone was observed a handful of times. CDR3 sequence: CASSPPGGMMGEQYF. Written as DNA, the CDR3 is TGTGCCAGCAGTCCCCCAGGGGGCATGATGGGCGAGCAGTACTTC. V gene TRBV28 combines with J gene TRBJ2-7, with 8 bases matching TRBD1. Germline trimming cut 5 bases from V and 6 bases from J; bases unmatched to any gene: 12. Germline CDR1 is MDHEN and CDR2 is SYDVKM. This CDR3 contains 15 residues.

The chain combines TRBV28 with TRBJ1-2; maybe TRBD1 (6 bases). Germline values: CDR1 MDHEN, CDR2 SYDVKM. Trimming took off 8 bases at V and 4 bases at J, with 14 bases between the two ends. CDR3 size: 13 residues. The CDR3 DNA sequence: TGTGCCAGCTGGGGGGGCAGGGTCTATGGCTACACCTTC. It encodes CASWGGRVYGYTF.

The V gene is TRBV27, the J gene TRBJ1-5, with D possibly matching TRBD1 (5 bases). Germline CDR1 and CDR2: MNHEY and SMNVEV (reference sequence). V was trimmed by 0 bases and J by 2 bases, leaving 8 bases between them. The CDR3 runs to 15 residues. As DNA, the CDR3 is TGTGCCAGCAGTTTATCGGGACTGGGCAATCAGCCCCAGCATTTT. Translating it yields CASSLSGLGNQPQHF.

The rearrangement uses TRBV2 and TRBJ2-2; D unclear. CDR3 length: 15 residues. V dropped 6 bases and J dropped 0 bases, with 11 bases sitting between them. Germline V gene data show CDR1 as SNHLY and CDR2 as FYNNEI. This CDR3 reads CASRYERANTGELFF. The CDR3 DNA reads as TGTGCCAGCAGATACGAACGGGCGAACACCGGGGAGCTGTTTTTT.

This clone was seen only once. V usage is TRBV6-1 and J usage is TRBJ1-1; 9 nucleotides agree with TRBD1. Germline values: CDR1 MNHNS, CDR2 SASEGT. After removal of 3 bases from V and 7 bases from J, the junction contained 6 bases not matched to a gene. The CDR3 has 14 residues. The CDR3 reads CASSEGTGRDEAFF. Here the CDR3 DNA reads TGTGCCAGCAGTGAGGGGACAGGGAGAGATGAAGCTTTCTTT.

This rearrangement joins TRBV6-5 to TRBJ2-5; 10 nucleotides match TRBD2. V trimming: 7 bases; J trimming: 1 base; junction bases outside the gene matches: 6. This CDR3 is 15 amino acids long. CDR1 is MNHEY, CDR2 SVGAGI, per germline. CDR3 DNA: TGTGCCAGCATCTCACTAGCGGGGAGCCAAGAGACCCAGTACTTC. Translating gives CASISLAGSQETQYF.

This clone appeared a few times. The V call is TRBV9, the J call TRBJ2-7; D not certain. V dropped 3 bases and J dropped 5 bases, with 12 bases sitting between them. There are 13 residues in the CDR3. Looked up from germline, CDR1 is SGDLS and CDR2 is YYNGEE. The CDR3 region is CASSAGPVDEQYF. The CDR3 bases are TGTGCCAGCAGCGCGGGTCCTGTCGACGAGCAGTACTTC.

This clone was seen only a few times. The V gene is TRBV5-4, the J gene TRBJ2-6; D is perhaps TRBD1 (5 bases). CDR1 is SGHNT and CDR2 is YYREEE in the germline V gene (reference sequence). Trimming left V 4 bases short and J 0 bases short, with 8 bases between. The CDR3 has 15 amino acids. CDR3 in DNA: TGTGCCAGCAGCCCCGACAGCTCTGGGGCCAACGTCCTGACTTTC. This encodes CASSPDSSGANVLTF.

V is TRBV27 and J is TRBJ2-1, with TRBD2 matching over 7 bases. This CDR3 is 16 amino acids long. Germline CDR1 is MNHEY and CDR2 is SMNVEV (reference sequence). V was pared by 4 bases and J by 0 bases, with 6 bases of the junction left unmatched. CDR3 sequence (DNA): TGTGCCAGCAGTTCGCCAACTAGCGCCTCCTACAATGAGCAGTTCTTC. Protein product: CASSSPTSASYNEQFF.

In its sample, this clone was seen a few times. The same CDR3 also results from other DNA sequences found in this sample. The chain recombines TRBV7-2 with TRBJ2-7; TRBD2 agrees at 8 bases. The germline V gene encodes CDR1 SGHTA and CDR2 FQGNSA. The CDR3 contains 15 residues. J was trimmed by 4 bases and V by 0 bases; bases with no gene match: 5. For the CDR3, the DNA is TGTGCCAGCAGCTTAGCCCCGGGACTAGGGTACGAGCAGTACTTC. This sequence encodes CASSLAPGLGYEQYF.

Details on this clone: The sample contains more than one DNA sequence encoding this CDR3. The chain recombines TRBV9 with TRBJ2-7, with 9 bases fitting TRBD1. The CDR3 sequence is 14 residues long. V shed 4 bases, J shed 3 bases, and the junction held 5 bases outside the gene matches. CDR1 and CDR2 (germline): SGDLS, YYNGEE. The CDR3 sequence: CASSPGTGSYEQYF. In nucleotides, the CDR3 is TGTGCCAGCAGCCCTGGGACAGGGAGCTACGAGCAGTACTTC.

The V call is TRBV4-1, the J call TRBJ2-5; 7 bases are a match to TRBD2. With the DNA end fitting TRBJ2-7 better, the J assignment may be wrong. This CDR3 spans 15 amino acids. Looked up from germline, CDR1 is MGHRA and CDR2 is YSYEKL. In nucleotides, the CDR3 is TGCGCCAGCAGCCGGCTATGGGGAGGGGATAACGAGCAGTACTTC. Translated, it gives CASSRLWGGDNEQYF.

CDR3 coding DNA: TGTGCCAGCAGCTCCCCTCCGGGTCGGGTCATGAACACTGAAGCTTTCTTT. Protein product: CASSSPPGRVMNTEAFF. The V call is TRBV5-5, the J call TRBJ1-1; D is undetermined. The germline V and J ends were trimmed by 3 bases and 0 bases, with 18 bases remaining between them. The CDR3 has 17 amino acids. Germline V lookup: CDR1 SGHKS, CDR2 YYEKEE (reference sequence).

DNA of the CDR3: TGTGCCAGCAGTTATAGGCTAAAGACCCAGGCCTACGAGCAGTACTTC. Translation gives CASSYRLKTQAYEQYF. The rearrangement uses TRBV6-5 and TRBJ2-7; no clear D. The CDR3 runs to 16 residues. Germline loops: CDR1 MNHEY, CDR2 SVGAGI. Trimming took off 3 bases at V and 2 bases at J, with 17 bases between the two ends.

This clone was seen once. The chain joins TRBV10-3 to TRBJ2-1; D perhaps matches TRBD2 (6 bases). V lost 4 bases and J 3 bases, leaving 16 bases between the germline ends. This CDR3 comprises 16 residues. Germline V CDR1 and CDR2: ENHRY, SYGVKD. In nucleotides, the CDR3 is TGTGCCATCAGTGCCCGAGAGGAGGGAGGCTACAATGAGCAGTTCTTC. It encodes CAISAREEGGYNEQFF.

The chain couples TRBV9 to TRBJ1-4; 8 bases fit TRBD1. Trimming removed 3 bases from V and 3 bases from J; junction bases left unmatched: 7. This CDR3 has 16 amino acids. Germline loops: CDR1 SGDLS, CDR2 YYNGEE. The CDR3 loop reads CASSAHDRGANEKLFF. The DNA of the CDR3 is TGTGCCAGCAGCGCCCACGACAGGGGAGCTAATGAAAAACTGTTTTTT.

CDR3 DNA: TGTGCCAGCGGCCCAGGGCGGGAGACCCAGTACTTC. Residues: CASGPGRETQYF. The chain links TRBV13 to TRBJ2-5; the D gene is possibly TRBD1 (5 bases). The ends were cut back, 8 bases at V and 5 bases at J, with 12 bases in the middle. The CDR3 contains 12 residues. Per the germline V gene, CDR1 is PRHDT and CDR2 is FYEKMQ (reference sequence).

The chain couples TRBV21-1 to TRBJ2-3; the D call of TRBD2 is as the table states it, not checked on the DNA. TRBV21-1 is termed a pseudogene. CDR3 length: 16 residues. The CDR3 sequence is CASPWPQQRGTDTQYF. CDR3 nucleotides: TGTGCCAGCCCCTGGCCCCAACAGCGGGGCACAGATACGCAGTATTTT.

This clone has more than one count but fewer than ten. This chain connects TRBV27 to TRBJ2-1; 12 bases fit TRBD1. Per the germline V gene, CDR1 is MNHEY and CDR2 is SMNVEV (reference sequence). The CDR3 has 17 residues. J gave up 7 bases and V 2 bases, and 9 bases lay outside the gene matches. The CDR3 coding sequence is TGTGCCAGCAGTTTAAAGTGGGACAGGGGGCGCCGGAATGAGCAGTTCTTC. Protein product: CASSLKWDRGRRNEQFF.